Listed below are T cell receptor beta chains from one sample, sequenced in a study of identical twins. MiXCR, applied by TCRdb to the 5' RACE reads, yields one record per CDR3 protein. This table has roughly 1,500,000 distinct CDR3 sequences, about 30% appearing once. Sample: cord blood. These receptors were taken from a newborn girl in good health. The CDR3 runs from the conserved cysteine through the conserved F or W. The D gene is left open where the match is weak. For some rows the clone size is stated as once, few or many, or as a class when expanded; others skip it.

d_gene,j_gene,v_gene,abundance,CDR3aa,CDR3nt
NA,TRBJ1-2,TRBV2,NA,CASSVSRDNRGYTF,TGTGCCAGCAGTGTAAGTCGCGACAATAGGGGCTACACCTTC
TRBD2,TRBJ2-1,TRBV20-1,few,CSARDSGRRGNEQFF,TGCAGTGCTAGAGATAGCGGGAGGCGGGGCAATGAGCAGTTCTTC
NA,TRBJ1-6,TRBV28,NA,CASSFRRGSNNSPLHF,TGTGCCAGCAGTTTTAGGAGGGGTAGTAATAATTCACCCCTCCACTTT
NA,TRBJ2-3,TRBV29-1,many,CSVVGTDTQYF,TGCAGCGTTGTGGGCACAGATACGCAGTATTTT
TRBD2,TRBJ2-1,TRBV2,NA,CASSLFRTSDYNEQFF,TGTGCCAGCAGTCTCTTCCGGACTAGCGACTACAATGAGCAGTTCTTC
TRBD1,TRBJ1-1,TRBV12-5,once,CASGPGTGGVNTEAFF,TGTGCTAGTGGTCCAGGGACAGGGGGGGTAAACACTGAAGCTTTCTTT
NA,TRBJ2-7,TRBV5-1,many,CASSLGGTYRSSYEQYF,TGCGCCAGCAGCTTGGGGGGGACTTATCGCAGCTCCTACGAGCAGTACTTC
NA,TRBJ1-6,TRBV20-1,NA,CSAPRRGSYNSPLHF,TGCAGTGCTCCAAGGAGGGGCTCCTATAATTCACCCCTCCACTTT
NA,TRBJ2-3,TRBV12-3/TRBV12-4,NA,CASTHFGARGASTDTQYF,TGTGCCAGCACCCATTTTGGGGCCAGGGGGGCTAGCACAGATACGCAGTATTTT
TRBD1,TRBJ1-1,TRBV28,NA,CASKTGGDTEAFF,TGTGCCAGCAAAACAGGGGGGGACACTGAAGCTTTCTTT
NA,TRBJ1-5,TRBV12-3/TRBV12-4,NA,CASSFGTAYSNRPQHF,TGTGCCAGCAGTTTCGGGACGGCCTATAGCAATCGGCCCCAGCATTTT
NA,TRBJ2-1,TRBV6-1,many,CASSEAGSSYNEQFF,TGTGCCAGCAGTGAGGCCGGGAGCTCCTACAATGAGCAGTTCTTC
NA,TRBJ1-2,TRBV9,NA,CASSVGAGESTF,TGTGCCAGCAGCGTAGGTGCAGGGGAGAGCACCTTC
NA,TRBJ2-7,TRBV9,few,CASSRQSHEQYF,TGTGCCAGCAGCCGACAGTCCCACGAGCAGTACTTC
NA,TRBJ2-7,TRBV2,few,CASSERRNSYEQYF,TGTGCCAGCAGTGAGAGGCGAAACTCCTACGAGCAGTACTTC
TRBD2,TRBJ2-3,TRBV12-3/TRBV12-4,NA,CAVASGRWGTDTQYF,TGTGCCGTCGCTAGCGGGAGGTGGGGCACAGATACGCAGTATTTT
TRBD1,TRBJ1-2,TRBV5-1,NA,CASSLFTPARDRGSYGYTF,TGCGCCAGCAGCTTGTTCACCCCTGCCCGGGACAGGGGTTCCTATGGCTACACCTTC
NA,TRBJ1-5,TRBV20-1,NA,CSASGFNSNQPQHF,TGCAGTGCTAGCGGCTTTAATAGCAATCAGCCCCAGCATTTT
NA,TRBJ2-5,TRBV4-1,NA,CASSQVRQDNERYF,TGCGCCAGCAGCCAAGTTCGACAGGACAATGAGCGGTACTTC
NA,TRBJ2-1,TRBV20-1,few,CSAGVGGYTYNEQFF,TGCAGTGCTGGTGTGGGGGGATATACCTACAATGAGCAGTTCTTC
NA,TRBJ2-1,TRBV2,many,CASSVGQYNEQFF,TGTGCCAGCAGTGTCGGACAATACAATGAGCAGTTCTTC
NA,TRBJ2-1,TRBV20-1,NA,CSDPVSLALNEQFF,TGCAGTGACCCTGTGTCCCTCGCCCTCAATGAGCAGTTCTTC
NA,TRBJ2-7,TRBV7-2,NA,CATRYSYEQYF,TGTGCCACCAGATACTCCTACGAGCAGTACTTC
TRBD2,TRBJ2-1,TRBV29-1,many,CSVEDDVGLASYNEQFF,TGCAGCGTTGAAGATGACGTCGGACTAGCGTCTTACAATGAGCAGTTCTTC
NA,TRBJ2-7,TRBV20-1,NA,CSASAERASYEQYF,TGCAGTGCTAGTGCGGAGCGGGCCTCCTACGAGCAGTACTTC
NA,TRBJ2-5,TRBV12-3/TRBV12-4,few,CASSPIYRGKAYNEQYF,TGTGCCAGCAGTCCTATTTACCGGGGTAAGGCCTACAATGAGCAGTACTTC
NA,TRBJ1-1,TRBV10-3,NA,CAISESGTNTEAFF,TGTGCCATCAGTGAGTCCGGGACGAACACTGAAGCTTTCTTT
NA,TRBJ2-1,TRBV20-1,NA,CSAIAVQGSYEQFF,TGCAGTGCTATAGCGGTGCAGGGCTCCTACGAGCAGTTCTTC
NA,TRBJ1-1,TRBV4-1,NA,CASSPRYRGPNTEAFF,TGCGCCAGCAGCCCAAGATATCGGGGGCCGAACACTGAAGCTTTCTTT
NA,TRBJ2-4,TRBV5-1,few,CASSLERVSRLAKNIQYF,TGCGCCAGCAGCTTGGAAAGGGTATCGAGACTAGCCAAAAACATTCAGTACTTC
NA,TRBJ1-1,TRBV12-3/TRBV12-4,few,CASSLVRRGLRLNTEAFF,TGTGCCAGCAGTTTAGTTCGGCGCGGCCTGCGACTGAACACTGAAGCTTTCTTT
NA,TRBJ2-3,TRBV6-6,NA,CASSYSRPGFTDTQYF,TGTGCCAGCAGTTACTCGCGCCCGGGGTTTACAGATACGCAGTATTTT
TRBD1,TRBJ1-6,TRBV27,few,CASSPWDRGRGSPLHF,TGTGCCAGCAGTCCCTGGGACAGGGGGCGAGGTTCACCCCTCCACTTT
NA,TRBJ2-3,TRBV4-1,NA,CASSKGRGDTQYF,TGCGCCAGCAGCAAGGGGCGAGGGGATACGCAGTATTTT
NA,TRBJ1-5,TRBV28,NA,CASSQTQGHGNQPQHF,TGTGCCAGCAGCCAAACCCAGGGACATGGCAATCAGCCCCAGCATTTT
NA,TRBJ2-1,TRBV20-1,few,CSARNTINNEQFF,TGCAGTGCTAGAAATACCATTAACAATGAGCAGTTCTTC
TRBD2,TRBJ2-5,TRBV7-2,NA,CASSATSGGLPGWNEQYF,TGTGCCAGCAGCGCCACTAGCGGGGGGCTACCTGGGTGGAATGAGCAGTACTTC
TRBD1,TRBJ2-7,TRBV6-1,NA,CASILRRTGTYEQYF,TGTGCCAGCATCCTTAGACGGACAGGAACCTACGAGCAGTACTTC
NA,TRBJ1-2,TRBV29-1,NA,CSVGQGPYGYTF,TGCAGCGTTGGTCAGGGACCCTATGGCTACACCTTC
TRBD2,TRBJ2-1,TRBV7-9,few,CASSLTSGRAVFNEQFF,TGTGCCAGCAGCTTGACTAGCGGGAGGGCCGTCTTCAATGAGCAGTTCTTC
NA,TRBJ1-3,TRBV10-3,NA,CATDSGSLVPGNTIYF,TGTGCCACGGACTCAGGGAGCTTGGTTCCTGGAAACACCATATATTTT
TRBD2,TRBJ2-3,TRBV7-2,NA,CASSLAKIAGGPTDTQYF,TGTGCCAGCAGCTTAGCCAAAATAGCGGGAGGTCCCACAGATACGCAGTATTTT
TRBD1,TRBJ1-1,TRBV7-9,NA,CASGHRGGDTEAFF,TGTGCCAGCGGACACAGGGGTGGGGACACTGAAGCTTTCTTT
NA,TRBJ1-3,TRBV5-1,NA,CASSLDRISGNTIYF,TGCGCCAGCAGCTTGGACAGGATCTCTGGAAACACCATATATTTT
NA,TRBJ2-1,TRBV5-5,NA,CASKIDASGGFDEQFF,TGTGCCAGTAAAATAGACGCGAGTGGAGGTTTCGATGAGCAGTTCTTC